The T cell receptor (beta chain) under discussion was sequenced for a study of T cells expressing NK-cell markers. No DNA is given; TCRdb re-called the 5' RACE reads and lists each CDR3 protein once. The repertoire table contains more than 400,000 distinct CDR3 sequences. This CDR3 contains 13 residues. This chain connects TRBV12-3 or TRBV12-4 to TRBJ1-5; TCRdb selects TRBD1, and the lack of DNA leaves this call unchecked. What was sequenced was blood T cells: a sorted CD56 or NKG2C T cell subset, CD4+ or CD8+ T cells, or bulk PBMC T cells (not recorded which). This clonotype was sampled from a woman aged 18 to 69 in good health. CDR3 loop: CASRRDTYQPQHF.